These 25 T cell receptor beta chains share one sample of origin, sequenced in a study of long-term antiretroviral therapy in people with HIV. Sequencing used immunoSEQ v3.0 at survey level. Clones were sequenced by immunoSEQ multiplex PCR, and TCRdb holds only the in-frame ones, with some missing. Of 40,000 to 45,000 clones in the sample, about 95% were seen once. Sequenced here: unsorted PBMCs, sampled 3.7 years after starting antiretroviral therapy. These receptors all come from a woman aged 50 to 65 with HIV.

This rearrangement joins TRBV10-3 to TRBJ1-1; no definite D call. V lost 7 bases and J 2 bases, leaving 11 bases between the germline ends. This CDR3 has 13 residues. From germline, CDR1 is ENHRY and CDR2 SYGVKD. CDR3 sequence (DNA): TGTGCCATCACCTGGGAGGACAACACTGAAGCTTTCTTT. Translating it yields CAITWEDNTEAFF.

This rearrangement joins TRBV7-2 to TRBJ2-2; 9 nucleotides agree with TRBD1. Germline CDR1 is SGHTA and CDR2 is FQGNSA. The V segment lost 5 bases and the J segment 6 bases; nucleotides outside the gene matches: 10. The CDR3 covers 16 residues. The chain's CDR3 is CASSPRDRESPGELFF. In DNA form, the CDR3 reads TGTGCCAGCAGCCCCCGGGACAGGGAATCGCCCGGGGAGCTGTTTTTT.

V is TRBV18 and J is TRBJ1-2; D remains unclear. Germline V gene sequence: CDR1 KGHSH, CDR2 LQKENI. The CDR3 is made up of 13 amino acids. V lost 2 bases and J 4 bases, leaving 8 bases between the germline ends. CDR3 in DNA: TGTGCCAGCTCACCAGACTCAGCCTATGGCTACACCTTC. Residues: CASSPDSAYGYTF.

The V and J genes are TRBV2 and TRBJ2-3; maybe TRBD2 (6 bases). The CDR3 is 16 residues long. V lost 0 bases and J lost 0, with 10 bases in between. Germline V gene sequence: CDR1 SNHLY, CDR2 FYNNEI. This chain's CDR3 is CASSEARGPSTDTQYF. The CDR3 DNA is TGTGCCAGCAGTGAAGCGCGGGGACCTAGCACAGATACGCAGTATTTT.

CDR3 sequence reads: CASSLDHRANYGYTF. In DNA form, the CDR3 reads TGCGCCAGCAGCTTGGATCACCGCGCTAACTATGGCTACACCTTC. The rearrangement uses TRBV5-1 and TRBJ1-2; D gene unclear. Per the germline V gene, CDR1 is SGHRS and CDR2 is YFSETQ. Trimming left V 0 bases short and J 0 bases short, with 9 bases between. CDR3 length: 15 amino acids. The entire variable domain, with the rest obtained from reference TRBV5-1 and TRBJ1-2, is as follows: KAGVTQTPRYLIKTRGQQVTLSCSPISGHRSVSWYQQTPGQGLQFLFEYFSETQRNKGNFPGRFSGRQFSNSRSEMNVSTLELGDSALYLCASSLDHRANYGYTFGSGTRLTVV.

The chain uses TRBV30 and TRBJ1-5; unclear D gene. V lost 0 bases and J lost 5, with 17 bases in between. Germline V CDR1 and CDR2: GTSNPN, SVGIG (reference sequence). The CDR3 is made up of 16 amino acids. The CDR3 DNA reads TGTGCCTGGAGTGTACCCGCGTCAGTTAGTGATCAGCCCCAGCATTTT. It codes for CAWSVPASVSDQPQHF.

This chain connects TRBV4-1 to TRBJ1-6; maybe TRBD1 (5 bases). Trimming shortened V by 0 bases and J by 9 bases, and 12 bases separated the two germline ends. CDR1 is MGHRA and CDR2 is YSYEKL in the germline V gene. CDR3 length: 15 residues. Here the CDR3 reads CASSQDWDGSSPLHF. In DNA, the CDR3 is TGCGCCAGCAGCCAAGATTGGGACGGAAGTTCACCCCTCCACTTT.

The chain uses TRBV7-2 and TRBJ2-7, with unresolved D. V dropped 5 bases and J dropped 7 bases, with 12 bases sitting between them. This CDR3 contains 12 residues. Germline values: CDR1 SGHTA, CDR2 FQGNSA. The CDR3 bases are TGTGCCAGCAGCGCATCGAAGTGGGAGCAGTACTTC. It codes for CASSASKWEQYF.

This clone is a singleton in its sample. A read error may produce the germline difference seen at one junction end. The chain recombines TRBV9 with TRBJ2-3; 9 positions agree with TRBD1. The CDR3 sequence is 16 residues long. Germline V lookup: CDR1 SGDLS, CDR2 YYNGEE. CDR3 in amino acids: CANSFRQGERTDTQYF. The DNA of the CDR3 is TGTGCCAACAGCTTCCGACAGGGGGAAAGGACAGATACGCAGTATTTT.

The V call is TRBV14, the J call TRBJ2-5; a possible D gene is TRBD1 (5 bases). CDR3 size: 15 residues. Deletions cut 4 bases from V and 1 base from J, with 13 bases between. Germline values: CDR1 SGHDN, CDR2 FVKESK. In nucleotides, the CDR3 is TGTGCCAGCAGCCCACTCCAGGGATCCCAAGAGACCCAGTACTTC. Protein sequence: CASSPLQGSQETQYF.

This chain uses TRBV7-3 with TRBJ2-6; 14 bases map to TRBD2. Germline V gene lookup returns CDR1 SGHTA and CDR2 FQGTGA. The length of the CDR3 is 21 residues. With V trimmed by 6 bases and J by 0 bases, 13 bases remained unmatched. The DNA of the CDR3 is TGTGCCAGCAGATCTACCGGGACTAGCGGGGGCCCGAGCTCTGGGGCCAACGTCCTGACTTTC. Translated: CASRSTGTSGGPSSGANVLTF.

The chain uses TRBV19 and TRBJ2-1, with 15 positions matching TRBD2. This CDR3 has 17 residues. The germline V gene has CDR1 LNHDA and CDR2 SQIVND (reference sequence). V shed 5 bases and J 7 bases; nucleotides not matched to a gene: 9. The CDR3 coding sequence is TGTGCCAGTAGTCATGGGACTAGCGGGGGGACAAGAAATGAGCAGTTCTTC. Its protein product is CASSHGTSGGTRNEQFF.

J is TRBJ2-7 and V is TRBV12-5; D unclear. This CDR3 spans 14 amino acids. Germline V gene sequence: CDR1 LGHNT, CDR2 FRNRAP. V lost 5 bases and J 5 bases, leaving 16 bases between the germline ends. CDR3 in DNA: TGTGCTAGTGGTCGTGGCCTGCTACGCGACGAGCAGTACTTC. Amino acids: CASGRGLLRDEQYF.

The chain joins TRBV27 to TRBJ2-7, with a tentative D call TRBD2 (6 bases). Germline V gene data show CDR1 as MNHEY and CDR2 as SMNVEV (reference sequence). The CDR3 length is 14 residues. Trimming pared 2 bases from V and 7 bases from J, leaving 15 bases between. DNA of the CDR3: TGTGCCAGCAGTTTAAGGCGGGGAGGAATTGAGCAGTACTTC. Its translation is CASSLRRGGIEQYF.

V usage is TRBV9 and J usage is TRBJ2-7, with D uncertain. V lost 2 bases to trimming and J lost 4 bases, with 13 bases between them. Germline CDR1 reads SGDLS; CDR2 reads YYNGEE. The CDR3 contains 14 residues. This chain's CDR3 is CASSVGIGIYEQYF. The CDR3 nucleotides are TGTGCCAGCAGCGTGGGTATCGGAATTTACGAGCAGTACTTC.

The chain recombines TRBV7-6 with TRBJ1-3, with no clear D. The germline gives CDR1 SGHVS, CDR2 FNYEAQ. The CDR3 has 17 residues. V lost 2 bases to trimming and J lost 0 bases, with 14 bases between them. The CDR3 region is CASSLSPPIFSGNTIYF. CDR3 DNA sequence: TGTGCCAGCAGCTTATCCCCTCCCATTTTCTCTGGAAACACCATATATTTT.

The rearrangement links TRBV5-1 to TRBJ1-2; D is unclear. V was pared by 0 bases and J by 2 bases, with 11 bases between. CDR3 length: 15 amino acids. CDR1 and CDR2 (germline): SGHRS, YFSETQ. CDR3 in DNA: TGCGCCAGCAGCTTGGCCGGCAGCGCGAACTATGGCTACACCTTC. Amino acid sequence: CASSLAGSANYGYTF. Filled out from reference TRBV5-1 and TRBJ1-2, the complete variable domain reads KAGVTQTPRYLIKTRGQQVTLSCSPISGHRSVSWYQQTPGQGLQFLFEYFSETQRNKGNFPGRFSGRQFSNSRSEMNVSTLELGDSALYLCASSLAGSANYGYTFGSGTRLTVV.

This chain uses TRBV2 with TRBJ1-4, with TRBD1 matching 8 bases. The CDR3 runs to 16 residues. The germline V gene encodes CDR1 SNHLY and CDR2 FYNNEI. Germline trimming cut 9 bases from V and 8 bases from J; bases unmatched to any gene: 17. Here the CDR3 reads CASAGQGASVGEKLFF. CDR3 bases: TGTGCCAGTGCCGGACAGGGAGCTTCTGTGGGAGAAAAACTGTTTTTT.

This chain connects TRBV7-9 to TRBJ1-1; 10 positions agree with TRBD1. The CDR3 length is 17 residues. Germline CDR1 is SEHNR and CDR2 is FQNEAQ (reference sequence). V shed 5 bases, J shed 3 bases, and the junction held 12 bases outside the gene matches. Here the CDR3 DNA reads TGTGCCAGCAGCCGGAGCGGACAGGGGGGGGTGGACACTGAAGCTTTCTTT. Translation: CASSRSGQGGVDTEAFF.

The chain uses TRBV10-3 and TRBJ2-7; the match to TRBD1 covers 7 bases. Germline values: CDR1 ENHRY, CDR2 SYGVKD. The CDR3 length is 15 residues. The trim removed 4 bases at V and 3 bases at J, leaving 9 bases unmatched. The DNA of the CDR3 is TGTGCCATCAGTGTTGAGACAGGGACCAACTACGAGCAGTACTTC. This translates into CAISVETGTNYEQYF.

The chain couples TRBV7-6 to TRBJ2-2; 11 bases are a match to TRBD2. J was trimmed by 2 bases and V by 5 bases; bases with no gene match: 4. The germline V gene encodes CDR1 SGHVS and CDR2 FNYEAQ. This CDR3 region has 16 residues. CDR3 sequence: CASSVSGGANTGELFF. Here the CDR3 DNA reads TGTGCCAGCAGCGTTAGCGGGGGGGCCAACACCGGGGAGCTGTTTTTT.

This chain uses TRBV7-6 with TRBJ1-2; D not resolved. This CDR3 has 17 residues. The germline V and J ends were trimmed by 1 base and 2 bases, with 17 bases remaining between them. In germline, CDR1 is SGHVS, CDR2 FNYEAQ. CDR3 DNA sequence: TGTGCCAGCAGCTTAGTGGTTGGCGAACTAAGAAACTATGGCTACACCTTC. Protein: CASSLVVGELRNYGYTF. The full variable domain, its missing parts supplied by reference TRBV7-6 and TRBJ1-2, is GAGVSQSPRYKVTKRGQDVALRCDPISGHVSLYWYRQALGQGPEFLTYFNYEAQQDKSGLPNDRFSAERPEGSISTLTIQRTEQRDSAMYRCASSLVVGELRNYGYTFGSGTRLTVV.

The V call is TRBV4-2, the J call TRBJ2-6, with D uncertain. V lost 1 base, J lost 0 bases, and 4 bases lay in between. Germline values: CDR1 LGHNA, CDR2 YNFKEQ. The CDR3 runs to 15 residues. The CDR3 region is CASSQADSGANVLTF. DNA of the CDR3: TGTGCCAGCAGCCAAGCAGACTCTGGGGCCAACGTCCTGACTTTC.

Comments on this clone: Other DNA sequences in the same sample also yield this CDR3. The genes are TRBV5-4 and TRBJ2-2, with D possibly being TRBD2 (5 bases). Germline CDR1 and CDR2: SGHNT and YYREEE (reference sequence). V dropped 0 bases and J dropped 2 bases, with 11 bases sitting between them. There are 16 residues in the CDR3. In DNA form, the CDR3 reads TGTGCCAGCAGCTTGGCCGGAGGACTTAACACCGGGGAGCTGTTTTTT. This sequence encodes CASSLAGGLNTGELFF.

The chain couples TRBV5-5 to TRBJ1-2, with 9 nucleotides matching TRBD1. With 4 bases clipped from V and 8 bases from J, the junction kept 6 bases outside the gene matches. This CDR3 is 13 amino acids long. The V gene's germline CDR1 is SGHKS and CDR2 YYEKEE (reference sequence). CDR3 in amino acids: CASSLWTGVGYTF. In DNA form, the CDR3 reads TGTGCCAGCAGCCTTTGGACAGGGGTAGGCTACACCTTC.